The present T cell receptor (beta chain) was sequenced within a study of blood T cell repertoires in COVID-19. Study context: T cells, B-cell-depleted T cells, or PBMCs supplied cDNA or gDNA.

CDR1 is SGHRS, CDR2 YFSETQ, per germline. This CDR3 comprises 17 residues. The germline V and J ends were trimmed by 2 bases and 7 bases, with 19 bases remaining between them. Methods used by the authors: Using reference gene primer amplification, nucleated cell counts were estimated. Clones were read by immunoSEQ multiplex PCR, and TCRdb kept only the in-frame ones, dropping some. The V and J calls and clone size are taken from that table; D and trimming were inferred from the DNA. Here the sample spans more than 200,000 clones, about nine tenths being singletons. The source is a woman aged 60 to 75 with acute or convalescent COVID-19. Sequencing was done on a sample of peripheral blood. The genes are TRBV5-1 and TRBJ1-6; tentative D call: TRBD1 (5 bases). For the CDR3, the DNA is TGCGCCAGCAGCTTTGCTCCGGCGGGGGGAGAAAATTCACCCCTCCACTTT. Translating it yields CASSFAPAGGENSPLHF.